The 27 T cell receptor beta chains below come from one sample, sequenced in a study of cytomegalovirus exposure and HLA in healthy donors. With 60 Vbeta and 13 Jbeta primers, the PCR was carried out. The table came from immunoSEQ multiplex PCR; TCRdb's copy has only in-frame clones and leaves some out. The repertoire holds about 180,000 clones, with 65% to 80% as singletons. Material: PBMCs. All receptors come from a woman aged 40 to 55 in good health and CMV-seronegative.

This sequence joins TRBV7-9 and TRBJ1-2, with 9 bases fitting TRBD1. Looked up from germline, CDR1 is SEHNR and CDR2 is FQNEAQ (reference sequence). The CDR3 is 13 residues long. With V trimmed by 4 bases and J by 14 bases, 11 bases remained unmatched. CDR3 sequence reads: CASSSIQGAQGTF. The CDR3 nucleotides are TGTGCCAGCAGCTCCATACAGGGGGCGCAGGGAACCTTC.

The rearrangement joins TRBV7-9 to TRBJ1-3, with TRBD1 identical over 7 bases. The trim removed 1 base at V and 4 bases at J, leaving 4 bases unmatched. CDR1 SEHNR and CDR2 FQNEAQ come from the germline V gene (reference sequence). The CDR3 sequence is 15 residues long. The CDR3 loop reads CASSLGAGGGNTIYF. For the CDR3, the DNA is TGTGCCAGCAGCTTAGGGGCAGGGGGAGGAAACACCATATATTTT.

The genes are TRBV6-1 and TRBJ1-5, with a tentative D call TRBD1 (5 bases). V lost 0 bases to trimming and J lost 5 bases, with 11 bases between them. This CDR3 spans 15 amino acids. CDR1 and CDR2 (germline): MNHNS, SASEGT. The CDR3 is CASSEAGGRDQPQHF. In DNA form, the CDR3 reads TGTGCCAGCAGTGAAGCCGGGGGTCGTGATCAGCCCCAGCATTTT.

The CDR3 DNA reads TGTGCCTGGAGCTTCCAGGGCGAAGCTTTCTTT. Amino acids: CAWSFQGEAFF. The J gene is TRBJ1-1, the V gene TRBV30; weak D call: TRBD1 (5 bases). V lost 3 bases to trimming and J lost 8 bases, with 10 bases between them. In germline, CDR1 is GTSNPN, CDR2 SVGIG (reference sequence). This CDR3 has 11 residues.

The genes are TRBV7-9 and TRBJ2-5; TRBD2 aligns across 12 bases. The junction had 14 bases not matched to a gene; V was cut back by 5 bases and J by 4 bases. The CDR3 has 18 residues. In germline, CDR1 is SEHNR, CDR2 FQNEAQ (reference sequence). CDR3 loop: CASSPPGFASGRGETQYF. Written as DNA, the CDR3 is TGTGCCAGCAGCCCGCCGGGGTTTGCTAGCGGGAGGGGAGAGACCCAGTACTTC.

V is TRBV4-1 and J is TRBJ1-2; the D is unclear. The germline V gene encodes CDR1 MGHRA and CDR2 YSYEKL. Trimming shortened V by 4 bases and J by 8 bases, and 14 bases separated the two germline ends. The CDR3 length is 13 residues. In nucleotides, the CDR3 is TGCGCCAGCAGCCCCGGGGTCTCCGGGGGCTACACCTTC. Its protein product is CASSPGVSGGYTF.

The gene calls are TRBV27 and TRBJ2-2; maybe TRBD1 (6 bases). Trimming pared 5 bases from V and 5 bases from J, leaving 9 bases between. Germline loops: CDR1 MNHEY, CDR2 SMNVEV (reference sequence). This CDR3 spans 13 amino acids. The CDR3 nucleotides are TGTGCCAGCAGTGGGGGCAAGACCGGGGAGCTGTTTTTT. Translation gives CASSGGKTGELFF.

This rearrangement joins TRBV5-1 to TRBJ1-1; 7 positions match TRBD1. The CDR3 has 15 amino acids. After removal of 6 bases from V and 6 bases from J, the junction contained 14 bases not matched to a gene. Germline CDR1 reads SGHRS; CDR2 reads YFSETQ. CDR3 sequence: CASKNRGTGFPEAFF. The CDR3 nucleotides are TGCGCCAGCAAAAACAGGGGCACAGGGTTCCCTGAAGCTTTCTTT. The full variable domain, rest sourced from reference TRBV5-1 and TRBJ1-1, is KAGVTQTPRYLIKTRGQQVTLSCSPISGHRSVSWYQQTPGQGLQFLFEYFSETQRNKGNFPGRFSGRQFSNSRSEMNVSTLELGDSALYLCASKNRGTGFPEAFFGQGTRLTVV.

V is TRBV7-2 and J is TRBJ1-5, with D possibly matching TRBD1 (5 bases). Germline CDR1 reads SGHTA; CDR2 reads FQGNSA. CDR3 size: 13 residues. V lost 5 bases, J lost 7 bases, and 12 bases lay in between. CDR3 nucleotide sequence: TGTGCCAGCAGCAGGGGAAGAAGGCAGCCCCAGCATTTT. This encodes CASSRGRRQPQHF.

V gene TRBV11-2 combines with J gene TRBJ2-7, with TRBD1 identical over 7 bases. There are 14 residues in the CDR3. Trimming at V came to 5 bases and at J to 1 base, leaving 5 bases not matched to a gene. Germline V gives CDR1 SGHAT, CDR2 FQNNGV. The CDR3 region has the DNA TGTGCCAGCAGCCCTCGACAGGGTTCCTACGAGCAGTACTTC. This encodes CASSPRQGSYEQYF.

The chain combines TRBV6-1 with TRBJ2-5; possible D gene TRBD2, 5 bases. CDR1 and CDR2 from the germline V gene are MNHNS and SASEGT. CDR3 size: 13 residues. V lost 8 bases, J lost 2 bases, and 12 bases lay in between. The DNA for the CDR3 is TGTGCCAGCCTAGCCGTGGGGCAAGAGACCCAGTACTTC. This encodes CASLAVGQETQYF.

The chain combines TRBV15 with TRBJ2-2; perhaps TRBD2 as D (5 bases). V was trimmed by 2 bases and J by 5 bases, leaving 6 bases between them. CDR1 and CDR2 (germline): LNHNV, YYDKDF (reference sequence). The CDR3 sequence is 13 residues long. This CDR3 reads CATSRPGTGELFF. The CDR3 DNA reads TGTGCCACCAGCAGACCGGGAACCGGGGAGCTGTTTTTT.

This sequence joins TRBV7-9 and TRBJ1-6, with D perhaps matching TRBD1 (6 bases). V was trimmed by 5 bases and J by 4 bases, leaving 12 bases between them. The germline V gene encodes CDR1 SEHNR and CDR2 FQNEAQ (reference sequence). The CDR3 sequence is 15 residues long. CDR3 residues: CASSTTGSYNSPLHF. The CDR3 DNA sequence: TGTGCCAGCAGCACAACAGGGTCGTATAATTCACCCCTCCACTTT.

The chain couples TRBV23-1 to TRBJ2-7; D is unresolved. TRBV23-1 is an ORF for which the function is uncertain. Between the trimmed V and J ends, which lost 0 bases and 3 bases, there was a span of 12 bases. CDR3 size: 15 residues. CDR3 in amino acids: CASSQSLWAIYEQYF. The CDR3 region has the DNA TGCGCCAGCAGTCAATCATTGTGGGCGATCTACGAGCAGTACTTC.

This sequence joins TRBV29-1 and TRBJ2-3; 8 bases align to TRBD2. The CDR3 sequence is 15 residues long. J gave up 3 bases and V 2 bases, and 7 bases lay outside the gene matches. Germline CDR1 reads SQVTM; CDR2 reads ANQGSEA. Written as DNA, the CDR3 is TGCAGCGTTGAATATACTAGCGGACTAACAGATACGCAGTATTTT. Encoded protein: CSVEYTSGLTDTQYF.

The V call is TRBV9, the J call TRBJ2-3, with 9 bases that match TRBD2. Germline V lookup: CDR1 SGDLS, CDR2 YYNGEE. There are 15 residues in the CDR3. J lost 7 bases, V lost 2 bases, and 8 bases had no gene match. This chain's CDR3 is CASSVGLALPNTQYF. The CDR3 region has the DNA TGTGCCAGCAGCGTGGGACTAGCCCTACCCAATACGCAGTATTTT. Supplemented by reference TRBV9 and TRBJ2-3, the full variable domain reads DSGVTQTPKHLITATGQRVTLRCSPRSGDLSVYWYQQSLDQGLQFLIQYYNGEERAKGNILERFSAQQFPDLHSELNLSSLELGDSALYFCASSVGLALPNTQYFGPGTRLTVL.

The chain combines TRBV19 with TRBJ2-3; TRBD1 is a possible D gene (6 bases). The CDR3 runs 14 residues. CDR1 is LNHDA, CDR2 SQIVND, per germline (reference sequence). V lost 6 bases to trimming and J lost 2 bases, with 12 bases between them. The DNA of the CDR3 is TGTGCCAGTAGATTGGACAGTCTCACAGATACGCAGTATTTT. It specifies CASRLDSLTDTQYF.

The chain is built from TRBV6-5 and TRBJ1-2; 11 bases agree with TRBD1. Germline V gives CDR1 MNHEY, CDR2 SVGAGI. This CDR3 spans 13 amino acids. V lost 2 bases and J lost 8; bases outside the gene matches: 1. The CDR3 region is CASSYGQGAGYTF. CDR3 sequence (DNA): TGTGCCAGCAGTTACGGACAGGGGGCAGGCTACACCTTC.

The rearrangement uses TRBV15 and TRBJ2-1; 11 nucleotides match TRBD2. The CDR3 is made up of 15 amino acids. Germline V gives CDR1 LNHNV, CDR2 YYDKDF (reference sequence). The trim removed 5 bases at V and 2 bases at J, leaving 2 bases unmatched. The DNA of the CDR3 is TGTGCCACCAGCGCGACTAGCGGGGCCTACAATGAGCAGTTCTTC. It codes for CATSATSGAYNEQFF.

This chain uses TRBV10-3 with TRBJ2-4; maybe TRBD2 (6 bases). The CDR3 has 14 residues. Germline assignment: CDR1 ENHRY and CDR2 SYGVKD. V was trimmed by 10 bases and J by 0 bases, leaving 13 bases between them. The chain's CDR3 is CASGTDLAKNIQYF. CDR3 DNA sequence: TGTGCCAGCGGGACTGACCTAGCCAAAAACATTCAGTACTTC.

The J gene is TRBJ1-3, the V gene TRBV6-6; TRBD1 is a possible D gene (5 bases). Deletions cut 6 bases from V and 8 bases from J, with 20 bases between. CDR3 length: 15 amino acids. CDR1 MNHNY and CDR2 SVGAGI come from the germline V gene (reference sequence). CDR3 region: CASSPPPGLEDTIYF. The CDR3 bases are TGTGCCAGCAGCCCACCTCCAGGGTTGGAAGACACCATATATTTT.

This clone was found a few times. The chain employs TRBV5-4 and TRBJ1-4; possibly TRBD1 for D (6 bases). Germline CDR1 reads SGHNT; CDR2 reads YYREEE (reference sequence). There are 16 residues in the CDR3. V was pared by 2 bases and J by 5 bases, with 16 bases between. The CDR3 DNA is TGTGCCAGCAGCTTAGTGGAGACAGGTCGGAATGAAAAACTGTTTTTT. It translates to CASSLVETGRNEKLFF. The full variable domain, completed using reference TRBV5-4 and TRBJ1-4, is ETGVTQSPTHLIKTRGQQVTLRCSSQSGHNTVSWYQQALGQGPQFIFQYYREEENGRGNFPPRFSGLQFPNYSSELNVNALELDDSALYLCASSLVETGRNEKLFFGSGTQLSVL.

As DNA, the CDR3 is TGTGCCAGCAGCCAGCCTCACGACGGAGTCTCCTACAATGAGCAGTTCTTC. Protein product: CASSQPHDGVSYNEQFF. The chain carries TRBV11-2 and TRBJ2-1; D gene unclear. There are 17 residues in the CDR3. Germline V gene lookup returns CDR1 SGHAT and CDR2 FQNNGV. V lost 5 bases and J lost 0, with 17 bases in between.

The chain is built from TRBV15 and TRBJ2-5, with 9 positions matching TRBD1. The J call is doubtful: the DNA matches TRBJ2-7 better. Looked up from germline, CDR1 is LNHNV and CDR2 is YYDKDF (reference sequence). This CDR3 comprises 15 residues. CDR3 residues: CATSRGQGLPYEQYF. The CDR3 DNA follows: TGTGCCACCAGCAGGGGACAGGGCTTACCCTACGAGCAGTACTTC.

Concerning this clone itself: Other DNA sequences in this specimen translate into the identical CDR3. The chain employs TRBV2 and TRBJ2-7; D is perhaps TRBD1 (5 bases). The V and J ends lost 7 bases and 3 bases respectively, with 13 bases between them. The CDR3 has 13 amino acids. Germline assignment: CDR1 SNHLY and CDR2 FYNNEI. CDR3 loop: CASNRQKHYEQYF. Here the CDR3 DNA reads TGTGCCAGCAACCGACAGAAGCACTACGAGCAGTACTTC.

The chain uses TRBV6-1 and TRBJ2-5; 8 nucleotides align to TRBD2. The J call may be in error: the DNA end matches TRBJ2-7 better. Germline V gene data show CDR1 as MNHNS and CDR2 as SASEGT. This CDR3 comprises 13 residues. DNA of the CDR3: TGTGCCAGCAGTAGCGGGAGAGGGTACGAGCAGTACTTC. Amino acid sequence: CASSSGRGYEQYF.

This sequence joins TRBV27 and TRBJ1-2, with TRBD1 as a possible D gene (5 bases). V was trimmed by 6 bases and J by 8 bases, leaving 13 bases between them. CDR3 size: 12 residues. Germline V gene data show CDR1 as MNHEY and CDR2 as SMNVEV (reference sequence). CDR3 residues: CASRTGGLGYTF. As DNA, the CDR3 is TGTGCCAGCAGGACGGGGGGTCTCGGCTACACCTTC.